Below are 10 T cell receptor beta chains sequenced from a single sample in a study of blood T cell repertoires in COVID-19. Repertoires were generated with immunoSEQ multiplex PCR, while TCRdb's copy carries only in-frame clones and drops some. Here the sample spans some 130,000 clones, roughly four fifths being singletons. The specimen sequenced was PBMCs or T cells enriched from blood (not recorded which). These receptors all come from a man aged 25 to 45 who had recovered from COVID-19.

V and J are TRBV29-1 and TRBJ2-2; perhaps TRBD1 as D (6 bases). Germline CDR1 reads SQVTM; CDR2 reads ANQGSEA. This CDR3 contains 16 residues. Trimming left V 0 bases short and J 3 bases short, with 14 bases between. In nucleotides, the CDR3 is TGCAGCGTTGAAGATCGAACAGGGAGTGACACCGGGGAGCTGTTTTTT. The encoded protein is CSVEDRTGSDTGELFF.

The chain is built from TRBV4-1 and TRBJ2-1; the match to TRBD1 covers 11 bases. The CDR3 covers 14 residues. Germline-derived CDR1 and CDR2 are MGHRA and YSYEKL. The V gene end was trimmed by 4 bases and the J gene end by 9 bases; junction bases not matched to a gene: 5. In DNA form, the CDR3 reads TGCGCCAGCAGCCTTGGACAGGGGGCAGTTGAGCAGTTCTTC. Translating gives CASSLGQGAVEQFF.

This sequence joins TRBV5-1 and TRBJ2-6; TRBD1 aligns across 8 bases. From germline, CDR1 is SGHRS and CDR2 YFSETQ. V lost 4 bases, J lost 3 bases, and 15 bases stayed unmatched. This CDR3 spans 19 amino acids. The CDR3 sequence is CASSRGSGGWADGANVLTF. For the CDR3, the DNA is TGCGCCAGCAGCCGGGGGTCAGGGGGCTGGGCTGATGGGGCCAACGTCCTGACTTTC. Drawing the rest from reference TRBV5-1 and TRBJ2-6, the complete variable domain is KAGVTQTPRYLIKTRGQQVTLSCSPISGHRSVSWYQQTPGQGLQFLFEYFSETQRNKGNFPGRFSGRQFSNSRSEMNVSTLELGDSALYLCASSRGSGGWADGANVLTFGAGSRLTVL.

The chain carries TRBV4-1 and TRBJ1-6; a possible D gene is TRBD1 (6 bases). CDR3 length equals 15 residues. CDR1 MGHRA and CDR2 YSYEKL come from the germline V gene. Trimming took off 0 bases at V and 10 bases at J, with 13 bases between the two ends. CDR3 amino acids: CASSQDDRTESPLHF. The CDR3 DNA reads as TGCGCCAGCAGCCAAGATGACAGGACGGAATCACCCCTCCACTTT.

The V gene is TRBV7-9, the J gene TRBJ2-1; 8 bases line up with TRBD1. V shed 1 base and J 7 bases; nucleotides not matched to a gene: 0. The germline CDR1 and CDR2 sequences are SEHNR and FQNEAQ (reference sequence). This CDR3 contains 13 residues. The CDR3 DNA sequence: TGTGCCAGCAGCTTAGACAGGGGGAATGAGCAGTTCTTC. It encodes CASSLDRGNEQFF.

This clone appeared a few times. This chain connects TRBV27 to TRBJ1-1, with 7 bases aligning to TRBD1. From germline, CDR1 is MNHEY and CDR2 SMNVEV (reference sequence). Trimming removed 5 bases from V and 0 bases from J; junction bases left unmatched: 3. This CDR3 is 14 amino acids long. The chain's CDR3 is CASSPTGMNTEAFF. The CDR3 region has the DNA TGTGCCAGCAGTCCGACAGGGATGAACACTGAAGCTTTCTTT.

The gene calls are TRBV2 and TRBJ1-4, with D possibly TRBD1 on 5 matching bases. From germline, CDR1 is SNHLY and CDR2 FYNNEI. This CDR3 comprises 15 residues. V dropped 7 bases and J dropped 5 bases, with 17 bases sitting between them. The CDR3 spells CASTGWWGSNEKLFF. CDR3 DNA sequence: TGTGCCAGCACCGGATGGTGGGGCTCCAATGAAAAACTGTTTTTT. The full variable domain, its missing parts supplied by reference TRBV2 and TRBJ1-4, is EPEVTQTPSHQVTQMGQEVILRCVPISNHLYFYWYRQILGQKVEFLVSFYNNEISEKSEIFDDQFSVERPDGSNFTLKIRSTKLEDSAMYFCASTGWWGSNEKLFFGSGTQLSVL.

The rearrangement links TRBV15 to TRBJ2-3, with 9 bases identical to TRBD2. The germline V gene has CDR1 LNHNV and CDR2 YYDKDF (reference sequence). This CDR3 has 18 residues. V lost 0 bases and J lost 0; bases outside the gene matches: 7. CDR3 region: CATSRDTLAGASTDTQYF. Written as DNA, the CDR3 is TGTGCCACCAGCAGAGATACGTTAGCGGGGGCCAGCACAGATACGCAGTATTTT.

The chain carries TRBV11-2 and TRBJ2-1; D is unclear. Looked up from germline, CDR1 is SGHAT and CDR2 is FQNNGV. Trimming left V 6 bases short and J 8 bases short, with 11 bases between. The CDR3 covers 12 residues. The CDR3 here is CASRRRGDEQFF. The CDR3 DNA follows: TGTGCCAGCAGGAGAAGAGGCGATGAGCAGTTCTTC.

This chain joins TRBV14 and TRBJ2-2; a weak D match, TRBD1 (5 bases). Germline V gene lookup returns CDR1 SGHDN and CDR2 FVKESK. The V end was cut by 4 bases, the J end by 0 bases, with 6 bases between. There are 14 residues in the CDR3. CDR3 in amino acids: CASSRGANTGELFF. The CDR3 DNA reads TGTGCCAGCAGCCGGGGCGCGAACACCGGGGAGCTGTTTTTT. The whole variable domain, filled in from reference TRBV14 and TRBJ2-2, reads EAGVTQFPSHSVIEKGQTVTLRCDPISGHDNLYWYRRVMGKEIKFLLHFVKESKQDESGMPNNRFLAERTGGTYSTLKVQPAELEDSGVYFCASSRGANTGELFFGEGSRLTVL.